This T cell receptor beta chain was documented in a study of blood T cells in healthy people across ages. Germline trimming cut 5 bases from V and 4 bases from J; bases unmatched to any gene: 3. CDR3 length: 12 amino acids. Germline-derived CDR1 and CDR2 are GTSNPN and SVGIG (reference sequence). A second PCR, run for roughly 7 to 12 cycles, used a sample-barcoded 5' primer plus a J-beta primer mix. A single record per CDR3 protein comes from TCRdb applying MiXCR to the 5' RACE reads. The data hold some 860,000 distinct CDR3 sequences, with more than 55% observed a single time. The sequencing sample was made of blood. V and J are TRBV30 and TRBJ1-2; 8 positions match TRBD1. The sequence was obtained from a man between 40 and 49 years old in good health. CDR3 region: CAWRDRFYGYTF. The CDR3 DNA sequence: TGTGCCTGGCGGGACAGGTTCTATGGCTACACCTTC.